This entry concerns a single TCR beta chain. Its antigen is undetermined. This entry comes from a study of T cell responses to AZD1222 COVID-19 vaccine. This CDR3 comprises 17 residues. Per germline, CDR1 LGHNA and CDR2 YSLEER. The V segment lost 2 bases and the J segment 2 bases; nucleotides outside the gene matches: 8. Produced via immunoSEQ multiplex PCR; TCRdb's table is partial and in-frame only. The repertoire holds 90,000 to 100,000 clones, with roughly 90% as singletons. Notes on the study in general: Nearly half of the spike-specific TCRs reportedly recognize variant regions that carry no mutations. Clonal diversity may have been underestimated, and the donors were mostly white British, with more females than males. Among vaccine-associated CD4 TCRs, coverage spanned spike, with dominance at 160-218 and 743-854. Increases in Spike-specific TCR breadth and depth were seen after two AZD1222 doses.

This chain joins TRBV4-3 and TRBJ1-3, with TRBD1 matching 8 bases. This sequence originates from an adult who received the AZD1222 COVID-19 vaccine. The material sequenced was peripheral blood, taken 28 days after the second AZD1222 dose. The CDR3: CASSQFSGGNAGNTIYF. The CDR3 DNA sequence: TGCGCCAGCAGCCAATTTTCAGGGGGCAATGCTGGAAACACCATATATTTT.